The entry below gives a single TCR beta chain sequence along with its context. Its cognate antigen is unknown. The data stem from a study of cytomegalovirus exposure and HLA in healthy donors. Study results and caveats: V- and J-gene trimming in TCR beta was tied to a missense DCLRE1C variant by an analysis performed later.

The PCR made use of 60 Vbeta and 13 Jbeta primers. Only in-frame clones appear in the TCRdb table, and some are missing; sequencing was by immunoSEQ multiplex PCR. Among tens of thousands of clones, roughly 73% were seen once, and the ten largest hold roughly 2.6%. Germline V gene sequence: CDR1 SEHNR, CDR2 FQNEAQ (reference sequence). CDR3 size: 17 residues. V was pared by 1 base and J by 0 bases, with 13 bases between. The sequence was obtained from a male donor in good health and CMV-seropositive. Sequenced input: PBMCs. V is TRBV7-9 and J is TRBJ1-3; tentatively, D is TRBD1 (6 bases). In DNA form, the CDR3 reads TGTGCCAGCAGCTTAGTTGGGGGCCTCGACTCTGGAAACACCATATATTTT. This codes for CASSLVGGLDSGNTIYF.